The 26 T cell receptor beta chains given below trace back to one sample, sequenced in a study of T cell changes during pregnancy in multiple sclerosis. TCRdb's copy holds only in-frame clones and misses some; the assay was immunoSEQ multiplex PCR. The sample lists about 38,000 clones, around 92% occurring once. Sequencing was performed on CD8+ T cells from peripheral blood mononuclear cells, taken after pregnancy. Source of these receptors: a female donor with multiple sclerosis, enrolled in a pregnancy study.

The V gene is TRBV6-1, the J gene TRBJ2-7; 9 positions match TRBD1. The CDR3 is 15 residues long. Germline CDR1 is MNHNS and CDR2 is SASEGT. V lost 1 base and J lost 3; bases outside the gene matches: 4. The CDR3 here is CASSEDVTGGYEQYF. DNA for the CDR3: TGTGCCAGCAGTGAAGATGTGACAGGGGGCTACGAGCAGTACTTC.

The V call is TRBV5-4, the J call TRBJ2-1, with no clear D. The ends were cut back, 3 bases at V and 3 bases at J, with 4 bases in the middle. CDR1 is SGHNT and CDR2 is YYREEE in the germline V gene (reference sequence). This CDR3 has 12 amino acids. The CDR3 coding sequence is TGTGCCAGCAGCTCGCGCTACAATGAGCAGTTCTTC. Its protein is CASSSRYNEQFF.

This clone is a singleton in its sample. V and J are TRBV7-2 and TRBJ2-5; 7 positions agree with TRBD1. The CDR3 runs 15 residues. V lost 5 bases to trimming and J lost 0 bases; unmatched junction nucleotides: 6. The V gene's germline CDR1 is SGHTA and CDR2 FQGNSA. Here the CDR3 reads CASSVDRAYQETQYF. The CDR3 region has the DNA TGTGCCAGCAGCGTTGACAGGGCTTACCAAGAGACCCAGTACTTC.

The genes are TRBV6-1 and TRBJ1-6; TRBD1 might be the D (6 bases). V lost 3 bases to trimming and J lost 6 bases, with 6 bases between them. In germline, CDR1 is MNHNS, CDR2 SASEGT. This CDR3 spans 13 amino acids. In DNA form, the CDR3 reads TGTGCCAGCAGTGAGGGGGCTAATTCACCCCTCCACTTT. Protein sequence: CASSEGANSPLHF.

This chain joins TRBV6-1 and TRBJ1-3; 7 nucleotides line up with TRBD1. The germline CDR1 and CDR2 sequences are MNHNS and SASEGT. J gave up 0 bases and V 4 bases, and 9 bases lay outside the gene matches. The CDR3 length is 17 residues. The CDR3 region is CASSATTGEASGNTIYF. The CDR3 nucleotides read TGTGCCAGCAGTGCCACTACAGGGGAAGCCTCTGGAAACACCATATATTTT.

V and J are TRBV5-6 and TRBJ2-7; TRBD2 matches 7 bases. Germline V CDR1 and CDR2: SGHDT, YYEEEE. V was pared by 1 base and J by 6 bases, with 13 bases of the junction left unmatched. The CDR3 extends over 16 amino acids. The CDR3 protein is CASSLTIRRGRVEQYF. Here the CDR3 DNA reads TGTGCCAGCAGCTTGACCATACGCCGGGGGAGGGTCGAGCAGTACTTC.

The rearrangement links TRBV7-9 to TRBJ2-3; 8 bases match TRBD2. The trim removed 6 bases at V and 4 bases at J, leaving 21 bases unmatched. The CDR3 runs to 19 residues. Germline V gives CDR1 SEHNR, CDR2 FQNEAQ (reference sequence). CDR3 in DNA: TGTGCCAGCAGTTCTAACCACCAAACACCATGGACTAGCCCAGATACGCAGTATTTT. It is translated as CASSSNHQTPWTSPDTQYF.

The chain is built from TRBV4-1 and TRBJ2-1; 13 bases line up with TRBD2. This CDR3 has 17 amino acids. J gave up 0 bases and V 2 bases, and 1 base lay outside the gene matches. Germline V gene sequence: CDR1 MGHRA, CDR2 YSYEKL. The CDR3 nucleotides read TGCGCCAGCAGCCAAAGGACTAGCGGGGGCTCCTACAATGAGCAGTTCTTC. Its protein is CASSQRTSGGSYNEQFF.

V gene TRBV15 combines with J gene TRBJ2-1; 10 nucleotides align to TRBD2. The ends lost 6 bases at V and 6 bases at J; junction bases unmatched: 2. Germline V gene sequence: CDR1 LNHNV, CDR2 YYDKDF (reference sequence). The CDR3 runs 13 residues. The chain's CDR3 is CATRAGGSNEQFF. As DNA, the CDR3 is TGTGCCACCAGAGCGGGAGGGAGCAATGAGCAGTTCTTC.

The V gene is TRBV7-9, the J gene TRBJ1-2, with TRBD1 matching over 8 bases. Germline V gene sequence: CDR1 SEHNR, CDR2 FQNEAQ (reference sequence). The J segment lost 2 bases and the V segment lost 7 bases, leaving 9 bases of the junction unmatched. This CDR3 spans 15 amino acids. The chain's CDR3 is CASTNKTGVNYGYTF. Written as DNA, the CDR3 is TGTGCCAGCACCAACAAGACAGGGGTCAACTATGGCTACACCTTC.

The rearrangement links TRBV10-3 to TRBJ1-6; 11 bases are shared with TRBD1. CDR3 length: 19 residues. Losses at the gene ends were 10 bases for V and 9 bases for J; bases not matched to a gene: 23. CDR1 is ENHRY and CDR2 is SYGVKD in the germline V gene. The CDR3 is CATGEVTGQGARPPSPLHF. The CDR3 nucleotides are TGTGCCACCGGGGAGGTTACAGGACAGGGGGCTCGCCCGCCTTCACCCCTCCACTTT.

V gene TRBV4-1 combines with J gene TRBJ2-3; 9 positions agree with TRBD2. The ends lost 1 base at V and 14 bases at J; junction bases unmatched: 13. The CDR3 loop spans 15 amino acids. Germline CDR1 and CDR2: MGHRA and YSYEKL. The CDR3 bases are TGCGCCAGCAGCCAAGGCTTTGAGACTAGCGGCCACCGGTATTTT. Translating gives CASSQGFETSGHRYF.

The CDR3 reads CASSLLRQGSLYGYTF. The CDR3 DNA sequence: TGTGCCAGCAGCTTATTGAGACAGGGGAGTCTCTATGGCTACACCTTC. This chain links TRBV7-9 with TRBJ1-2; 8 bases are shared with TRBD1. CDR3 length equals 16 residues. Germline V lookup: CDR1 SEHNR, CDR2 FQNEAQ (reference sequence). Trimming at V came to 2 bases and at J to 4 bases, leaving 9 bases not matched to a gene.

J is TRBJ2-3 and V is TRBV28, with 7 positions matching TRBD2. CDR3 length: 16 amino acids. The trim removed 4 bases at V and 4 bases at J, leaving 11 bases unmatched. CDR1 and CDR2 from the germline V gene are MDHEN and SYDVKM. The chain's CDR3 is CASSSDLAGLADTQYF. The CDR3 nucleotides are TGTGCCAGCAGTTCCGATTTAGCGGGTCTTGCAGATACGCAGTATTTT.

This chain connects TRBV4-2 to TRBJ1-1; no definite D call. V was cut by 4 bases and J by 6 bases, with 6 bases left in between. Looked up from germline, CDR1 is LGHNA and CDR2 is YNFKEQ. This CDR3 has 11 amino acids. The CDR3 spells CASSRGAEAFF. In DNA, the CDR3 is TGTGCCAGCAGCCGCGGGGCTGAAGCTTTCTTT.

This CDR3 reads CASSYGSSGNTIYF. The DNA of the CDR3 is TGTGCCAGCAGTTACGGCAGCTCTGGAAACACCATATATTTT. This sequence joins TRBV6-5 and TRBJ1-3; D gene unclear. This CDR3 contains 14 residues. The V and J ends lost 2 bases and 0 bases respectively, with 5 bases between them. Germline assignment: CDR1 MNHEY and CDR2 SVGAGI.

CDR3 nucleotide sequence: TGTGCCAGCAGCCAAGCATACAACCCCTATGGCTACACCTTC. This translates into CASSQAYNPYGYTF. V usage is TRBV14 and J usage is TRBJ1-2; D is ambiguous. CDR1 is SGHDN, CDR2 FVKESK, per germline. V gave up 1 base and J gave up 4 bases, with 10 bases separating them. The CDR3 runs 14 residues.

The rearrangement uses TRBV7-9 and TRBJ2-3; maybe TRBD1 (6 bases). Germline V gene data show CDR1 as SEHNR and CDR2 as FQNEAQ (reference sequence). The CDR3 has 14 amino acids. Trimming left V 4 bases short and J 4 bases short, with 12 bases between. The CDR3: CASSSTGIPDTQYF. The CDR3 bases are TGTGCCAGCAGCTCTACAGGGATCCCAGATACGCAGTATTTT.

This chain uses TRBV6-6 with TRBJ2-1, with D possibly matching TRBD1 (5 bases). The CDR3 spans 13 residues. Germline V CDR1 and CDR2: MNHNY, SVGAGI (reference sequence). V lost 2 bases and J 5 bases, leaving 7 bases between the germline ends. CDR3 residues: CASSYIRDNEQFF. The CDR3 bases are TGTGCCAGCAGTTACATCAGGGACAATGAGCAGTTCTTC.

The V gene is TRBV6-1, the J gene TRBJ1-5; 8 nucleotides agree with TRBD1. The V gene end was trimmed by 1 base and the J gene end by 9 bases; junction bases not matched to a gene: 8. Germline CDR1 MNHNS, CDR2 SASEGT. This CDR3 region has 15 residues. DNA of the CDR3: TGTGCCAGCAGTGAAGGTTCAGGGGGCATTTGGCCCCAGCATTTT. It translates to CASSEGSGGIWPQHF.

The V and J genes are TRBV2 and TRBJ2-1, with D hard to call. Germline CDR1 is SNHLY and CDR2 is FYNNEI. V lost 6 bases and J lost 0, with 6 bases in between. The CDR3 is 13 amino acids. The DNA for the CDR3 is TGTGCCAGCAGCTTGAGCTCCTACAATGAGCAGTTCTTC. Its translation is CASSLSSYNEQFF.

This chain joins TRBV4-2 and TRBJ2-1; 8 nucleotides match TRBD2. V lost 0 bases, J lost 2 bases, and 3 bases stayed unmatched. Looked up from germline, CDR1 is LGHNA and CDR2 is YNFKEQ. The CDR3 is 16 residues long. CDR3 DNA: TGTGCCAGCAGCCAAGAGGCGGGAGGAACCTACAATGAGCAGTTCTTC. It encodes CASSQEAGGTYNEQFF.

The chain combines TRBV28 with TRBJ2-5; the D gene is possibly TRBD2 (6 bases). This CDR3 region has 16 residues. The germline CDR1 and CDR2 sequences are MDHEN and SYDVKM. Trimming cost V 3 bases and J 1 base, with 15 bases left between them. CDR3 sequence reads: CASSFGEEMGQETQYF. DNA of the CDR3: TGTGCCAGCAGTTTCGGGGAGGAAATGGGCCAAGAGACCCAGTACTTC.

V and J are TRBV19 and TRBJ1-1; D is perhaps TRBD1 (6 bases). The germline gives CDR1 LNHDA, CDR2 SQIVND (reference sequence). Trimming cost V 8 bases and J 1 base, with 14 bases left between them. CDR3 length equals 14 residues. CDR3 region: CASLPGQENTEAFF. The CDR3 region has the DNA TGTGCCAGTTTACCGGGACAAGAGAACACTGAAGCTTTCTTT.

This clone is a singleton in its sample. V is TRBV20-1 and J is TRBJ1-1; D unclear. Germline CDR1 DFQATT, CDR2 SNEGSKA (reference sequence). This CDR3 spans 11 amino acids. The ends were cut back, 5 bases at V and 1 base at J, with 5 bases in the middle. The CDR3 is CSAGRNTEAFF. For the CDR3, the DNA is TGCAGTGCTGGGAGGAACACTGAAGCTTTCTTT.

The CDR3: CSVEGPLTGTSGRERSYNEQFF. The CDR3 region has the DNA TGCAGCGTTGAAGGACCCCTTACCGGGACTAGCGGGAGAGAACGCTCCTACAATGAGCAGTTCTTC. The chain has TRBV29-1 and TRBJ2-1; 14 positions match TRBD2. The germline CDR1 and CDR2 sequences are SQVTM and ANQGSEA. The ends lost 1 base at V and 0 bases at J; junction bases unmatched: 17. The CDR3 has 22 residues.